This is a list of T cell receptor beta chains from one sample in a study of CD8+CD57+ T cells in acquired aplastic anemia. TCRdb passed the reads through MiXCR, listing each CDR3 protein once. There are over 15,000 distinct CDR3 sequences in the sample; over 35% occur only once, and approximately 83% lies in the top ten. The sequencing sample was made of CD8+CD57+ T cells sorted from PBMCs. The receptors were sampled from a human donor with aplastic anemia. CDR3s include the opening cysteine and the closing phenylalanine or tryptophan. D genes are given only for firm matches. The listing skips clone size in some rows; elsewhere it reads once, few, many or a size class.

d_gene	abundance	j_gene	v_gene	CDR3aa	CDR3nt
-	-	TRBJ1-1	TRBV5-5	CASSPRERAEAFF	TGTGCCAGCAGCCCGAGGGAGCGGGCCGAAGCTTTCTTT
-	-	TRBJ2-1	TRBV12-3/TRBV12-4	CASRMNVDNEQFF	TGTGCCAGCAGGATGAACGTGGACAATGAGCAGTTCTTC
-	few	TRBJ2-3	TRBV7-2	CASSQSTDTQYF	TGTGCCAGCAGCCAGAGCACAGATACGCAGTATTTT
-	-	TRBJ2-3	TRBV7-3	CASSLRLGGGTDTQYF	TGTGCCAGCAGCTTAAGGCTCGGCGGGGGCACAGATACGCAGTATTTT
TRBD1	few	TRBJ1-4	TRBV4-1	CASSNRQGSWMGGTDEKLFF	TGCGCCAGCAGCAACCGACAGGGGTCCTGGATGGGGGGCACCGATGAAAAACTGTTTTTT
-	-	TRBJ1-2	TRBV4-2	CASSQEGIGQNYGYTF	TGTGCCAGCAGCCAAGAGGGAATCGGGCAGAACTATGGCTACACCTTC
TRBD1	-	TRBJ1-1	TRBV19	CASSWTGPVGTEAFF	TGTGCCAGTAGTTGGACAGGCCCCGTGGGAACTGAAGCTTTCTTT
TRBD1	many	TRBJ2-7	TRBV5-6	CASSGWDREVYEQYF	TGTGCCAGCAGCGGGTGGGACAGGGAGGTTTACGAGCAGTACTTC
-	-	TRBJ2-3	TRBV9	CASSVSWAGDFSNADTQYF	TGTGCCAGCAGCGTATCTTGGGCAGGGGATTTTTCTAACGCAGATACGCAGTATTTT
-	-	TRBJ2-7	TRBV25-1	CASSESGGSSYEQYF	TGTGCCAGCAGTGAATCCGGGGGAAGCTCCTACGAGCAGTACTTC
-	-	TRBJ2-1	TRBV5-1	CASSELRGSSYNEQFF	TGCGCCAGCAGCGAACTTCGGGGCAGCTCCTACAATGAGCAGTTCTTC
TRBD2	-	TRBJ2-1	TRBV18	CASSTAGTRPTSSYNEQFF	TGTGCCAGCTCGACAGCCGGGACTAGACCTACAAGCTCCTACAATGAGCAGTTCTTC
TRBD1	many	TRBJ1-2	TRBV24-1	CATSSTGTGYGYTF	TGTGCCACCAGTAGCACCGGGACAGGGTATGGCTACACCTTC
-	-	TRBJ2-5	TRBV20-1	CSAGETQYF	TGCAGTGCTGGGGAGACCCAGTACTTC
-	once	TRBJ2-1	TRBV10-3	CAIREGGSHNGQFF	TGTGCCATCAGAGAAGGGGGGTCTCACAATGGGCAGTTCTTC
TRBD1	-	TRBJ1-6	TRBV20-1	CSARGRGTGHSPLHF	TGCAGTGCTAGAGGGAGGGGGACAGGCCATTCACCCCTCCACTTT
TRBD1	few	TRBJ1-5	TRBV20-1	CSARDLSGGRNQPQHF	TGCAGTGCTAGAGATCTTTCAGGGGGTCGGAATCAGCCCCAGCATTTT
TRBD2	-	TRBJ2-3	TRBV11-2	CASSGWLAGAEGTDTQYF	TGTGCCAGCAGCGGTTGGCTAGCGGGGGCCGAGGGCACAGATACGCAGTATTTT
TRBD1	few	TRBJ1-2	TRBV29-1	CSVGGQDYGYTF	TGCAGCGTTGGAGGACAGGACTATGGCTACACCTTC
-	-	TRBJ2-3	TRBV9	CASSVEGNTDTQYF	TGTGCCAGCAGCGTAGAGGGGAACACAGATACGCAGTATTTT
TRBD1	-	TRBJ2-3	TRBV4-1	CASSHRQGSDTQYF	TGCGCCAGCAGCCATCGACAGGGGTCAGATACGCAGTATTTT
-	-	TRBJ2-5	TRBV6-1	CASSVLVGDQETQYF	TGTGCCAGCAGTGTCCTAGTAGGGGACCAAGAGACCCAGTACTTC
-	-	TRBJ1-5	TRBV24-1	CATSDSGSLNQPQHF	TGTGCCACCAGTGATTCCGGGTCCTTGAATCAGCCCCAGCATTTT